This T cell receptor beta chain was observed in a study of response to subunit inactivated influenza vaccine. The CDR3 length is 14 residues. Germline CDR1 reads SGHDT; CDR2 reads YYEEEE. The ends were cut back, 0 bases at V and 2 bases at J, with 9 bases in the middle. As for this clonotype: Its antigen is unidentified.

MiXCR, run by TCRdb on the RT-PCR reads, gives a single entry per CDR3 protein. The data contain 700,000 to 900,000 distinct CDR3 sequences, roughly 20% of them singletons. Points from the study as a whole: New T cells are recruited in small numbers by each seasonal influenza vaccination, according to the authors' suggestion.

The sequence came from a man aged 50 to 60 who received an inactivated influenza vaccine. This rearrangement joins TRBV5-6 to TRBJ2-7; D possibly corresponds to TRBD2 (5 bases). Material: PBMCs from blood, obtained more than 4 days after vaccination. The CDR3 sequence: CASSLGRKPYEQYF. The CDR3 coding sequence is TGTGCCAGCAGCTTGGGGAGGAAACCCTACGAGCAGTACTTC.